The rows below give T cell receptor beta chains drawn from one sample of a study of shared clonotypes between healthy human individuals. This table comes from immunoSEQ multiplex PCR, and its TCRdb copy is limited to in-frame clones, with some not included. The profile shows 650,000 to 800,000 clones, 55% to 80% of them singletons. The sample taken for sequencing was memory CD4+ T cells sorted from blood. The origin of the receptors is a woman aged 30 to 39 in good health. CDR3s include the opening cysteine and the closing phenylalanine or tryptophan.

J: TRBJ2-5
V: TRBV5-1
CDR3: CASSSTNAGETQYF

J: TRBJ1-1
V: TRBV6-5
CDR3: CASIATRTGGTEAFF

J: TRBJ1-1
V: TRBV29-1
CDR3: CSVEAGQNTEAFF

J: TRBJ1-2
V: TRBV30
CDR3: CAAGDRGYGYTF

J: TRBJ2-2
V: TRBV5-6
CDR3: CASSWAAGVGPGELFF

J: TRBJ2-7
V: TRBV6-1
CDR3: CASSEAGTGSYEQYF

J: TRBJ2-7
V: TRBV5-1
CDR3: CASSLGTERIYEQYF

J: TRBJ1-2
V: TRBV27
CDR3: CASSVAGTAVGGYTF

J: TRBJ2-2
V: TRBV15
CDR3: CATSRDGQGAGTGELFF

J: TRBJ1-4
V: TRBV5-1
CDR3: CASSWTGVPNEKLFF

J: TRBJ2-1
V: TRBV21-1
CDR3: CAALVGGWDEQFF

J: TRBJ2-1
V: TRBV5-1
CDR3: CASSFRPGQGAPNEQFF

J: TRBJ1-3
V: TRBV9
CDR3: CASSVGTTLGNTIYF

J: TRBJ2-3
V: TRBV5-1
CDR3: CASSLGTGSVDTQYF

J: TRBJ1-1
V: TRBV7-2
CDR3: CASSSPWGNLNTEAFF

J: TRBJ2-1
V: TRBV6-1
CDR3: CASRDYSSYNEQFF

J: TRBJ2-1
V: TRBV5-8
CDR3: CASSSRGQNFNNEQFF

J: TRBJ1-4
V: TRBV7-9
CDR3: CASSLTEGVEKLFF

J: TRBJ2-3
V: TRBV25-1
CDR3: CASSELKQALTDTQYF

J: TRBJ1-2
V: TRBV2
CDR3: CASTRARTRTNYGYTF

J: TRBJ1-2
V: TRBV28
CDR3: CASSLRTGQSYGYTF

J: TRBJ2-1
V: TRBV4-2
CDR3: CASSPRLAGGNEQFF

J: TRBJ2-3
V: TRBV7-8
CDR3: CASSLAYRSSTDTQYF

J: TRBJ1-1
V: TRBV25-1
CDR3: CASGRTGEYTEAFF

J: TRBJ1-3
V: TRBV5-1
CDR3: CASSLTISSGNTIYF

J: TRBJ1-1
V: TRBV10-3
CDR3: CASNRGVSEAFF

J: TRBJ2-1
V: TRBV28
CDR3: CASFRQGIYNEQFF

J: TRBJ2-5
V: TRBV4-1
CDR3: CASSLAAGQETQYF

J: TRBJ2-7
V: TRBV30
CDR3: CAWSLQGDEQYF

J: TRBJ1-3
V: TRBV5-6
CDR3: CASSLGTGGSGNTIYF

J: TRBJ2-2
V: TRBV29-1
CDR3: CSGFRGGTGELFF

J: TRBJ2-7
V: TRBV2
CDR3: CASSVFPTAKNYEQYF

J: TRBJ1-1
V: TRBV18
CDR3: CASSLPTGALKLNTEAFF

J: TRBJ2-7
V: TRBV10-3
CDR3: CAIQWDPENEQYF